The T cell receptor (beta chain) under discussion was sequenced for a study of T-cell reconstitution after alpha-beta-depleted transplantation in children. Overall study results and limits: Several hundred rapidly expanded clones from non-depleted graft cells reportedly supplied alpha-beta T cells about two months post-transplant. Several patients had high TCRbeta diversity at day 60; it came from surviving recipient T cells and thymic progenitors.

Comment on this clonotype: The antigen is undetermined.

For TCRbeta, the library was prepared with unique molecular identifiers. TCRdb called the PCR reads again in MiXCR, with one record for every CDR3 protein. The sample lists approximately 500,000 distinct CDR3 sequences, more than 20% occurring once. Trimming removed 0 bases at V and 4 bases at J, with 13 bases between. The germline CDR1 and CDR2 sequences are SGHRS and YFSETQ. This CDR3 is built from 15 residues. Material: PBMCs, obtained before TCRalphabeta/CD19-depleted stem cell transplant. The rearrangement uses TRBV5-1 and TRBJ2-5; D is perhaps TRBD1 (6 bases). The TCR was taken from a boy under two years old with Wiskott-Aldrich syndrome, due to receive a stem cell transplant. CDR3 region: CASSLDRPRGETQYF. CDR3 coding DNA: TGCGCCAGCAGCTTGGATCGCCCCAGGGGAGAGACCCAGTACTTC.